This TCR beta chain is from a study of T cells in Graves' hyperthyroidism and ophthalmopathy. Study-level points and caveats: The model forecast ophthalmopathy, anticipating it by a median around 6.9 months before onset.

Amplification targeted TCR beta CDR3 regions from RNA transcripts. The primer set for the first-round RT-PCR of the TCR CDR3 was HTBI. MiXCR, applied by TCRdb to the multiplex PCR reads, yields one record per CDR3 protein. The data contain fewer than 900,000 distinct CDR3 sequences, approximately 16% of them singletons. This clonotype appeared a few times. Its antigen is still unknown. Germline CDR1 reads SNHLY; CDR2 reads FYNNEI. The CDR3 contains 12 residues. V was shortened by 6 bases and J by 9 bases, with 14 bases between the two germline ends. This TCR came from a man aged 18 to 29 with Graves' hyperthyroidism. The chain joins TRBV2 to TRBJ2-5; D is possibly TRBD1 or TRBD2 (6 bases each). Sequencing input: blood. The CDR3, as DNA: TGTGCCAGCAGGGGGGGCCTCTCGGCCCAGTACTTC. Translation: CASRGGLSAQYF.